These 25 T cell receptor beta chains were sequenced from one sample in a study of OX40 agonist ivuxolimab in advanced cancers. The repertoire was sequenced with immunoSEQ multiplex PCR; TCRdb's copy has only in-frame clones and lacks some. The sample lists around 20,000 clones; approximately 74% were seen once. The specimen comprised CD4+ or CD8+ T cells sorted from blood, sampled in a trial of the OX40 agonist ivuxolimab. The receptors originated from an adult with an advanced solid tumor such as melanoma, head and neck, liver or kidney cancer.

In this sample, this clone turned up once. The chain has TRBV7-8 and TRBJ1-1; 7 bases line up with TRBD1. V lost 5 bases to trimming and J lost 4 bases; unmatched junction nucleotides: 10. Germline-derived CDR1 and CDR2 are SGHVS and FQNEAQ. CDR3 length equals 15 residues. The CDR3 sequence is CASSPGGGAGTEAFF. CDR3 nucleotides: TGTGCCAGCAGCCCAGGGGGGGGAGCTGGCACTGAAGCTTTCTTT.

This clone has just one count. The chain joins TRBV7-8 to TRBJ2-7; 7 nucleotides align to TRBD1. This CDR3 is 14 amino acids long. V shed 4 bases and J 2 bases; nucleotides not matched to a gene: 5. Looked up from germline, CDR1 is SGHVS and CDR2 is FQNEAQ. In DNA, the CDR3 is TGTGCCAGCAGCTCCGTGACAGGGCCCTACGAGCAGTACTTC. Its translation is CASSSVTGPYEQYF. Variable domain in full (rest from reference TRBV7-8 and TRBJ2-7): GAGVSQSPRYKVAKRGQDVALRCDPISGHVSLFWYQQALGQGPEFLTYFQNEAQLDKSGLPSDRFFAERPEGSVSTLKIQRTQQEDSAVYLCASSSVTGPYEQYFGPGTRLTVT.

This clone turned up a few times. The V and J genes are TRBV10-2 and TRBJ2-7; D ambiguous. Trimming shortened V by 0 bases and J by 3 bases, and 9 bases separated the two germline ends. CDR3 length: 14 amino acids. CDR1 is WSHSY and CDR2 is SAAADI in the germline V gene. The CDR3 loop is CASSESTKLYEQYF. The DNA of the CDR3 is TGCGCCAGCAGTGAGTCGACCAAACTCTACGAGCAGTACTTC.

Only a few counts were recorded for this clone. This chain's CDR3 is CAWGTGELFF. The CDR3 DNA follows: TGTGCCTGGGGAACCGGGGAGCTGTTTTTT. The chain joins TRBV30 to TRBJ2-2, with D unclear. The CDR3 length is 10 residues. CDR1 is GTSNPN, CDR2 SVGIG, per germline (reference sequence). Trimming took 5 bases from V and 5 from J, leaving 3 bases between them.

The chain employs TRBV28 and TRBJ2-3, with 9 bases matching TRBD2. The CDR3 is 19 residues long. After removal of 3 bases from V and 2 bases from J, the junction contained 15 bases not matched to a gene. CDR1 MDHEN and CDR2 SYDVKM come from the germline V gene. CDR3 DNA: TGTGCCAGCAGTTTTTTTCCGGGACTAGCTGAGAGGAACACAGATACGCAGTATTTT. Protein: CASSFFPGLAERNTDTQYF. Combining the CDR3 with reference TRBV28 and TRBJ2-3 gives the whole variable domain DVKVTQSSRYLVKRTGEKVFLECVQDMDHENMFWYRQDPGLGLRLIYFSYDVKMKEKGDIPEGYSVSREKKERFSLILESASTNQTSMYLCASSFFPGLAERNTDTQYFGPGTRLTVL.

Note on this clone: Germline is not matched at one junction end, which may reflect a read error. The rearrangement uses TRBV7-8 and TRBJ2-1; D remains unclear. The CDR3 has 15 residues. Per the germline V gene, CDR1 is SGHVS and CDR2 is FQNEAQ. CDR3 residues: CSSSSDSSSYNEQFF. For the CDR3, the DNA is TGTTCCAGCAGCTCTGACTCTAGCTCCTACAATGAGCAGTTCTTC.

The chain carries TRBV4-3 and TRBJ2-7; D gene uncertain. This CDR3 spans 15 amino acids. Germline loops: CDR1 LGHNA, CDR2 YSLEER. V lost 0 bases to trimming and J lost 2 bases, with 11 bases between them. The CDR3 coding sequence is TGCGCCAGCAGCCAAGATCGGGCAGTTACCTACGAGCAGTACTTC. Translated, it gives CASSQDRAVTYEQYF.

This clone is a singleton in its sample. V and J are TRBV13 and TRBJ2-3; 7 nucleotides line up with TRBD1. V trimming: 3 bases; J trimming: 3 bases; junction bases outside the gene matches: 24. From germline, CDR1 is PRHDT and CDR2 FYEKMQ (reference sequence). The CDR3 runs to 21 residues. The DNA of the CDR3 is TGTGCCAGCAGCTTGTACCTTAGAGACGGAAGAGGACAGGCCGAAACAGATACGCAGTATTTT. Protein sequence: CASSLYLRDGRGQAETDTQYF.

The rearrangement joins TRBV27 to TRBJ1-6; 7 nucleotides agree with TRBD1. Germline V gene lookup returns CDR1 MNHEY and CDR2 SMNVEV (reference sequence). Trimming took 4 bases from V and 4 from J; bases not matched to a gene: 1. The CDR3 is 14 residues long. CDR3 nucleotides: TGTGCCAGCAGTTCGGGACAGTATAATTCACCCCTCCACTTT. Translation gives CASSSGQYNSPLHF.

J is TRBJ2-7 and V is TRBV28, with D perhaps matching TRBD1 (5 bases). The ends were cut back, 3 bases at V and 3 bases at J, with 15 bases in the middle. The CDR3 has 15 amino acids. Germline V gene lookup returns CDR1 MDHEN and CDR2 SYDVKM. The CDR3 DNA is TGTGCCAGCAGTTTGGGCACAGGTATGGGCTACGAGCAGTACTTC. Translating gives CASSLGTGMGYEQYF.

The gene calls are TRBV28 and TRBJ1-5; D may be TRBD1 (5 bases). CDR1 is MDHEN and CDR2 is SYDVKM in the germline V gene. The CDR3 contains 15 residues. Deletions cut 5 bases from V and 4 bases from J, with 15 bases between. CDR3 bases: TGTGCCAGCAGTACCCGGGACGACCATAATCAGCCCCAGCATTTT. Translated: CASSTRDDHNQPQHF.

This clone has a single count. V is TRBV5-4 and J is TRBJ1-2, with D unclear. The germline V gene has CDR1 SGHNT and CDR2 YYREEE (reference sequence). Trimming pared 5 bases from V and 8 bases from J, leaving 13 bases between. This CDR3 comprises 12 residues. CDR3 sequence reads: CASSPEIGGYTF. CDR3 bases: TGTGCCAGCAGTCCGGAAATTGGCGGCTACACCTTC.

This chain links TRBV19 with TRBJ2-5, with 9 positions matching TRBD1. The DNA end is a closer match to TRBJ2-7, so the J assignment may be wrong. Germline CDR1 LNHDA, CDR2 SQIVND (reference sequence). The CDR3 contains 14 residues. The CDR3 DNA is TGTGCCAGTAGCGCACAGGGGGCATCCTACGAGCAGTACTTC. It translates to CASSAQGASYEQYF.

The chain combines TRBV29-1 with TRBJ2-3, with 11 bases matching TRBD2. Germline CDR1 SQVTM, CDR2 ANQGSEA. The length of the CDR3 is 17 residues. The ends lost 2 bases at V and 0 bases at J; junction bases unmatched: 7. The CDR3 DNA reads TGCAGCGTTGAACTAGCGGGAGGATTTAAGAGCACAGATACGCAGTATTTT. Protein product: CSVELAGGFKSTDTQYF.

Concerning this clone: The same CDR3 can be traced to other DNA sequences in this sample. The J gene is TRBJ2-7, the V gene TRBV28, with D unresolved. Trimming left V 6 bases short and J 4 bases short, with 16 bases between. CDR3 length equals 14 residues. Germline CDR1 reads MDHEN; CDR2 reads SYDVKM. CDR3 sequence reads: CASRPHGETYEQYF. The CDR3 nucleotides read TGTGCCAGCAGACCCCACGGAGAAACTTACGAGCAGTACTTC.

This clone has just a few counts. J is TRBJ1-2 and V is TRBV6-5; weak D call: TRBD1 (6 bases). From germline, CDR1 is MNHEY and CDR2 SVGAGI. V dropped 2 bases and J dropped 4 bases, with 8 bases sitting between them. This CDR3 region has 13 residues. The CDR3 loop is CASSYQGSYGYTF. DNA of the CDR3: TGTGCCAGCAGTTACCAGGGGAGCTATGGCTACACCTTC.

The gene calls are TRBV30 and TRBJ2-2, with 10 bases matching TRBD2. Looked up from germline, CDR1 is GTSNPN and CDR2 is SVGIG (reference sequence). The V segment lost 8 bases and the J segment 1 base; nucleotides outside the gene matches: 1. The CDR3 loop spans 13 amino acids. The CDR3 sequence: CAGTSVNTGELFF. For the CDR3, the DNA is TGTGCCGGGACTAGCGTGAACACCGGGGAGCTGTTTTTT.

This clone was counted between two and nine times. This chain links TRBV4-3 with TRBJ2-1; D not resolved. The V end was cut by 0 bases, the J end by 7 bases, with 7 bases between. The CDR3 spans 13 residues. In germline, CDR1 is LGHNA, CDR2 YSLEER. This chain's CDR3 is CASSQDSWNEQFF. Here the CDR3 DNA reads TGCGCCAGCAGCCAAGATTCGTGGAATGAGCAGTTCTTC.

The gene calls are TRBV10-3 and TRBJ1-5; TRBD1 matches at 8 bases. CDR3 length equals 17 residues. V lost 2 bases to trimming and J lost 3 bases; unmatched junction nucleotides: 9. Germline loops: CDR1 ENHRY, CDR2 SYGVKD. The CDR3 sequence is CAISEPSTGALNQPQHF. Here the CDR3 DNA reads TGTGCCATCAGTGAGCCATCGACAGGGGCCCTCAATCAGCCCCAGCATTTT.

The J gene is TRBJ2-1, the V gene TRBV25-1; D is unclear. Trimming removed 0 bases at V and 3 bases at J, with 0 bases between. This CDR3 is built from 12 residues. The germline CDR1 and CDR2 sequences are MGHDK and SYGVNS. The DNA for the CDR3 is TGTGCCAGCAGTGAATACTACAATGAGCAGTTCTTC. As protein: CASSEYYNEQFF.

The rearrangement uses TRBV10-2 and TRBJ1-5; D unclear. Deletions cut 4 bases from V and 4 bases from J, with 2 bases between. The germline gives CDR1 WSHSY, CDR2 SAAADI. CDR3 size: 11 residues. The CDR3 here is CASSANQPQHF. DNA of the CDR3: TGCGCCAGCAGTGCAAATCAGCCCCAGCATTTT.

This chain uses TRBV2 with TRBJ2-7; D is perhaps TRBD1 (5 bases). V gave up 6 bases and J gave up 2 bases, with 11 bases separating them. CDR3 size: 13 residues. The germline gives CDR1 SNHLY, CDR2 FYNNEI. CDR3 DNA: TGTGCCAGCAGATTGACAGAACCCTACGAGCAGTACTTC. Residues: CASRLTEPYEQYF.

This clone ranks as medium-sized (0.01 to 0.1%). This chain joins TRBV7-6 and TRBJ2-7; D might be TRBD1 (6 bases). Germline CDR1 SGHVS, CDR2 FNYEAQ. Trimming stripped 3 bases from V and 3 bases from J, with 15 bases between. The CDR3 consists of 15 residues. The CDR3 region has the DNA TGTGCCAGCAGCTTTGGGGCAGGGGATCGCTACGAGCAGTACTTC. Translation: CASSFGAGDRYEQYF. Full variable domain (rest looked up from reference TRBV7-6 and TRBJ2-7): GAGVSQSPRYKVTKRGQDVALRCDPISGHVSLYWYRQALGQGPEFLTYFNYEAQQDKSGLPNDRFSAERPEGSISTLTIQRTEQRDSAMYRCASSFGAGDRYEQYFGPGTRLTVT.

The J gene is TRBJ2-7, the V gene TRBV27; 7 bases fit TRBD2. This CDR3 has 14 residues. Per germline, CDR1 MNHEY and CDR2 SMNVEV (reference sequence). Germline trimming cut 6 bases from V and 2 bases from J; bases unmatched to any gene: 7. CDR3 in DNA: TGTGCCAGCAGAACAGCGGGGTTTACCTACGAGCAGTACTTC. It specifies CASRTAGFTYEQYF.

This chain connects TRBV5-6 to TRBJ1-2; 8 nucleotides agree with TRBD1. The CDR3 has 16 amino acids. Germline V gene lookup returns CDR1 SGHDT and CDR2 YYEEEE. J gave up 0 bases and V 0 bases, and 4 bases lay outside the gene matches. CDR3 in amino acids: CASSLERTGPNYGYTF. The CDR3 DNA is TGTGCCAGCAGCTTGGAGAGGACAGGGCCTAACTATGGCTACACCTTC.